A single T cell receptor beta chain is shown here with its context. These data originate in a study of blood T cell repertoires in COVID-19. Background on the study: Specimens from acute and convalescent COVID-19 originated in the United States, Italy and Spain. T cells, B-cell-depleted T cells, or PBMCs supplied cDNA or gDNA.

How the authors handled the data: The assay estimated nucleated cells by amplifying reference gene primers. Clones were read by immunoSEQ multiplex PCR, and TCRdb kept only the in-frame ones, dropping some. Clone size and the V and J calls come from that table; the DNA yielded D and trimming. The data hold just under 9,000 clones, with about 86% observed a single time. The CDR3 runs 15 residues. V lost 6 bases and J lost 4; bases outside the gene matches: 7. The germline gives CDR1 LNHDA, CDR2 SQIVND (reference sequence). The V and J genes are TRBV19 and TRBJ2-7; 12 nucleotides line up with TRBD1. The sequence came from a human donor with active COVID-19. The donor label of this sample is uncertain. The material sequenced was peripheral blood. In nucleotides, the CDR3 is TGTGCCAGTAGCCCCGGGACAGGGGGCGGGTACGAGCAGTACTTC. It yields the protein CASSPGTGGGYEQYF.